Sequencing of this TCR beta chain was carried out in a study of blood T cell repertoires in COVID-19. As for the study in general: From the United States, Italy and Spain came samples of acute and convalescent COVID-19.

The assay was immunoSEQ multiplex PCR, and TCRdb's table has in-frame clones only and misses some. The data contain hundreds of thousands of clones, 88% of them singletons. The CDR3 has 15 residues. V trimming: 0 bases; J trimming: 4 bases; junction bases outside the gene matches: 6. CDR1 and CDR2 (germline): SGHKS, YYEKEE (reference sequence). This TCR was sampled from a woman in her 70s with COVID-19, enrolled during active disease. V gene TRBV5-5 combines with J gene TRBJ2-7; 8 nucleotides line up with TRBD1. Sequencing input: peripheral blood. The CDR3 loop reads CASSLEAGGSYEQYF. The DNA of the CDR3 is TGTGCCAGCAGCTTGGAGGCAGGGGGCTCATACGAGCAGTACTTC.